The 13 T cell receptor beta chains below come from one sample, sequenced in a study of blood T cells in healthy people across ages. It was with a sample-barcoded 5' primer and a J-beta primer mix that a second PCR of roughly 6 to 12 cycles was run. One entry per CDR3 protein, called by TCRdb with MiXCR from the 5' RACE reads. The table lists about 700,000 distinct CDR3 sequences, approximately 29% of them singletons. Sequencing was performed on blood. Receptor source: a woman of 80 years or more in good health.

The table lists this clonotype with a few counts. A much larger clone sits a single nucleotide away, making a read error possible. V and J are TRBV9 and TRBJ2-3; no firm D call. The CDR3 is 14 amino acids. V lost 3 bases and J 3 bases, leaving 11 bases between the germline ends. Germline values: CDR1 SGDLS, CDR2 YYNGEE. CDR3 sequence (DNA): TGTGCCAGCAGCGGAGCTCCGCAGACAGATACGCAGTATTTT. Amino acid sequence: CASSGAPQTDTQYF.

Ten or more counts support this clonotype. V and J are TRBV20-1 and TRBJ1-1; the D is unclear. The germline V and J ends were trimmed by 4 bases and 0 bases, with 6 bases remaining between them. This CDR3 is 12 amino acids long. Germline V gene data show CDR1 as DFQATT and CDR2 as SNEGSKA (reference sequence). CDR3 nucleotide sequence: TGCAGTGCTAAACAGTTGAACACTGAAGCTTTCTTT. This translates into CSAKQLNTEAFF.

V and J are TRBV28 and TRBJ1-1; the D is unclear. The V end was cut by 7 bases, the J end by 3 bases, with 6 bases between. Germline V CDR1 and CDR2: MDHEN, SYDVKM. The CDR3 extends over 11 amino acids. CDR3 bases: TGTGCCAGCATTGACGACACTGAAGCTTTCTTT. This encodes CASIDDTEAFF.

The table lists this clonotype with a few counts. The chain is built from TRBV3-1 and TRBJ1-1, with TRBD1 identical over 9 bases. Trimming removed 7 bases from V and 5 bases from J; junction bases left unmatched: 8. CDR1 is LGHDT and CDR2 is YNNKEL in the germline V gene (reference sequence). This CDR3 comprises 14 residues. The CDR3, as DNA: TGTGCCAGCACCCTAGGACAGGGGAAAACTGAAGCTTTCTTT. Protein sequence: CASTLGQGKTEAFF. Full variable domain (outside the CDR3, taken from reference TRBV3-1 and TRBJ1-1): DTAVSQTPKYLVTQMGNDKSIKCEQNLGHDTMYWYKQDSKKFLKIMFSYNNKELIINETVPNRFSPKSPDKAHLNLHINSLELGDSAVYFCASTLGQGKTEAFFGQGTRLTVV.

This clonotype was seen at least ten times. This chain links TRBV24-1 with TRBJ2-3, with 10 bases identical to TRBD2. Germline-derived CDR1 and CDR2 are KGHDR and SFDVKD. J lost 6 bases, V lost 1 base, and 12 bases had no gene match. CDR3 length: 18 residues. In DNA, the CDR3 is TGTGCCACCAGTGATTTATCCAGCGGGGGGGCCTTTATTGATACGCAGTATTTT. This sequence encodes CATSDLSSGGAFIDTQYF.

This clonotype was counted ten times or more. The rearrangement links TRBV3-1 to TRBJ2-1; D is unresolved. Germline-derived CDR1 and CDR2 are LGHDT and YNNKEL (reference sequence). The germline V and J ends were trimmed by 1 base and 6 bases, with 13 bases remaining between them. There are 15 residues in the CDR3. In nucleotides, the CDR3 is TGTGCCAGCAGCCAAGGAAGTAATTTGGGCAATGAGCAGTTCTTC. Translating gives CASSQGSNLGNEQFF.

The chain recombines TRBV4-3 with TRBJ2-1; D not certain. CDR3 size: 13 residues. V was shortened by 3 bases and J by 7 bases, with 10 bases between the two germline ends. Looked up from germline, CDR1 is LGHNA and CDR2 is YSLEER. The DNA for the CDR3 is TGCGCCAGCAGCCAGGCAGTGGGGAATGAGCAGTTCTTC. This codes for CASSQAVGNEQFF.

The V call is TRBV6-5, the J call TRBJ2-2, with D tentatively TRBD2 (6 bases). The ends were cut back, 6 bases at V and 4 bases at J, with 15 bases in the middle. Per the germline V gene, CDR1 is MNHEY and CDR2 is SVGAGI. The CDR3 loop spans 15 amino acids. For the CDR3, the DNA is TGTGCCAGCAGCATAGCGGTGGGGCTCACCGGGGAGCTGTTTTTT. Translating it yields CASSIAVGLTGELFF.

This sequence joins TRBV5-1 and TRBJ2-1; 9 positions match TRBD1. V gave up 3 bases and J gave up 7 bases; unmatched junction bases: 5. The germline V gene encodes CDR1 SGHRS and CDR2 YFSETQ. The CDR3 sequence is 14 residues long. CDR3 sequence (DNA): TGCGCCAGCAGCTCGGGACAGGGAATGAATGAGCAGTTCTTC. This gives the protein CASSSGQGMNEQFF.

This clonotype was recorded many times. CDR3 loop: CASTLSGGTEETQYF. CDR3 sequence (DNA): TGCGCCAGCACCCTAAGCGGGGGTACTGAAGAGACCCAGTACTTC. J is TRBJ2-5 and V is TRBV5-1; TRBD2 matches 8 bases. J gave up 3 bases and V 6 bases, and 10 bases lay outside the gene matches. Germline V gene sequence: CDR1 SGHRS, CDR2 YFSETQ. The CDR3 has 15 amino acids.

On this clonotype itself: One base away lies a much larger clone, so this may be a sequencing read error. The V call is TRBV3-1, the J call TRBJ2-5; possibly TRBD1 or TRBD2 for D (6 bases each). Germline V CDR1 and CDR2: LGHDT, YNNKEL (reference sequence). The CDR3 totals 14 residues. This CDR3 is CVSSQPGGPGTQYF. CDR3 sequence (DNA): TGTGTCAGCAGCCAGCCCGGGGGCCCGGGGACCCAGTACTTC.

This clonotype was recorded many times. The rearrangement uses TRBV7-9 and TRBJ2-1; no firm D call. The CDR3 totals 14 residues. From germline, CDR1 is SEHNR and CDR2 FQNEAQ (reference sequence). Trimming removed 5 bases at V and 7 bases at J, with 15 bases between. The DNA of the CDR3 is TGTGCCAGCAGCCCGGACCGTTCCGGGAATGAGCAGTTCTTC. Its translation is CASSPDRSGNEQFF. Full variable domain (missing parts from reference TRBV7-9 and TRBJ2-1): DTGVSQNPRHKITKRGQNVTFRCDPISEHNRLYWYRQTLGQGPEFLTYFQNEAQLEKSRLLSDRFSAERPKGSFSTLEIQRTEQGDSAMYLCASSPDRSGNEQFFGPGTRLTVL.

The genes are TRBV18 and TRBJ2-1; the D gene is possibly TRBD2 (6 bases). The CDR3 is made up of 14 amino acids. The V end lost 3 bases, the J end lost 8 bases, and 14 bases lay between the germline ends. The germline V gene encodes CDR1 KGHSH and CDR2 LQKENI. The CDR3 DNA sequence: TGTGCCAGCTCACCGCCGGAGGGGTTTCATGAGCAGTTCTTC. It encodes CASSPPEGFHEQFF.